The source of this T cell receptor (beta chain) is a study of shared clonotypes between healthy human individuals (dated by TCRdb to the early 2020s). At the level of the whole study: The cohort included a few men and two women between 18 and 49 years of age. For each donor, CD4 naive and CD4 memory were each given three plates, CD8 naive was given two plates, and CD8 memory was given one plate. To estimate repertoire size and how much clonotypes are shared between individuals, the study performed deep sequencing of blood TCR repertoires from roughly five healthy adults. To increase sequencing depth and limit assay-specific biases, TCR repertoire library preparation and sequencing were carried out by different laboratories using diverse techniques. Between about 0.9 and 8.9 billion PBMCs per donor were obtained by leukapheresis.

Based on the germline V gene, the CDR1 and CDR2 sequences are SGHRS and YFSETQ. Germline trimming amounts to 4 bases on V and 4 bases on J, with 4 as the count of junction bases outside the gene matches. From the cysteine up to the phenylalanine, the CDR3 has a length of 14 residues. The entry retains the CDR3 DNA only, 42 bases that are in frame from base 1. Using the deep immunoSEQ assay, TCR CDR3 regions were amplified from genomic DNA by multiplex PCR. Genomic DNA extracted from each cell subset was distributed evenly over all wells of several immunoSEQ 96-well plates, and each plate served as one replicate. For sorted subsets, each replicate PCR was loaded with 200 ng genomic DNA, equivalent to 30,000 or so T cell genomes. The purified libraries were quantified using a Qubit 3.0 fluorometer, sized with a Bioanalyzer 2100, and then quantified again using the KAPA Library Quantification kit. A separate single-read 150-cycle Illumina NextSeq 550 flow cell was used to sequence each immunoSEQ 96-well plate. Per the authors' processing: Because the immunoSEQ output included only junctional sequences and no quality scores, the filtering could not be the same as the filtering used for full-length reads. To assign V/J genes and CDR3, sequences were annotated using PyIR, a Python wrapper for IgBLAST v1.9, with IMGT germline references. Reads were removed for weak V/J assignments (E-value above 1e-6), missing CDR3, stop codons, out-of-frame junctions, or ambiguous translated residues. V3J clonotypes were defined by identical inferred V gene, J gene, and CDR3 amino acid sequence. To compute the percentage overlap between repertoires, the number of shared unique clonotypes was divided by the size of the smaller repertoire. Richness of each repertoire was evaluated using RTK rarefaction, the Chao1 estimator, and Recon v2.1 estimates of unobserved clonotypes. Generation probabilities for all TCRbeta clonotypes obtained by the gDNA method from a handful of donors were computed using OLGA. TCRdb's version of the immuneACCESS table is confined to in-frame rearrangements and falls short of the full clone set. An unresolved V gene accounts for under half of the shortfall where checked; the remainder is of unknown origin. V and J calls and clone size are those listed in that table; D and trimming were worked out from the DNA. For this sample the table gives more than 2,000,000 clones, of which around 90% were detected only once. Together, the top ten hold more than 0.12% of the sample.

Comment on this clone: The clone's antigen remains unknown. No base quality values were provided; no much bigger clone lies one nucleotide off. Other DNA sequences within the sample encode an identical CDR3.

The study at large found these results: Because the study included a small number of donors, the genetic and exposure-history diversity represented was limited. Compared with non-shared clonotypes, the clonotypes found in all four sorted-subset donors had higher generation probabilities. Even with the large sequencing depth, rarefaction of the sorted-subset datasets indicated that sequencing was incomplete. Pairwise subsampling led to the expectation that sequencing depth would affect the degree of clonotype sharing among donors. Naive subsets generally had larger estimated clonotype richness than memory subsets. Only blood was sampled, and tissue TCR repertoires likely differ from those in blood. About 5% of naive CD4, 3.5% of naive CD8, roughly 2.4% of memory CD4, and around 0.4% of memory CD8 clonotypes were shared across a few donors.

The donors were healthy, HIV-negative adults with no recently reported acute infections or vaccinations. Every donor was a Caucasian adult residing in Nashville, Tennessee, USA. CD4+ T cells were enriched by magnetic negative selection; naive cells were then positively selected on CD45RA, and the negative fraction formed the memory subset. Blood was collected by leukapheresis, and PBMCs were isolated by Ficoll-Histopaque density gradient centrifugation and then cryopreserved in liquid nitrogen vapor phase. Analytical flow cytometry was used to check the purity and quantity of each magnetically sorted T cell population. Genomic DNA was isolated from every sorted fraction and measured by UV absorbance on a Nanodrop 2000c.

The sequenced sample consisted of naive CD4+ T cells sorted from blood. The label giving this sample's cell subset or site can be read as: CD45RA+ positively selected. The origin of this receptor is a man younger than 35 in good health. The rearrangement combines TRBV5-1 with TRBJ2-1, and TRBD1 matches 8 of the central bases. CDR3 reads: CASSPGTGYNEQFF. The nucleotides read TGCGCCAGCAGCCCTGGGACAGGTTACAATGAGCAGTTCTTC.